Following are 32 T cell receptor beta chains from one sample sequenced in a study of shared clonotypes between healthy human individuals. Some clones are missing from TCRdb's copy, which holds only in-frame ones; the method was immunoSEQ multiplex PCR. This table holds about 99,000 clones, more than 45% found once. The sample was PBMCs. These receptors were taken from a woman aged 40 to 55 in good health. Some clones in this sample may be carry-over from other donors' samples.

Of note for this clone: A read error may be the cause here, since a much bigger clone is one base away. This rearrangement joins TRBV10-3 to TRBJ1-1; D might be TRBD1 (5 bases). The germline CDR1 and CDR2 sequences are ENHRY and SYGVKD. This CDR3 is built from 13 residues. The CDR3 bases are TGTGCCACCACCAGACAGTTGAACACTGGAGCTTTCTTT. Residues: CATTRQLNTGAFF.

This clone turned up a few times. The chain couples TRBV28 to TRBJ2-7, with 11 bases fitting TRBD2. The junction had 5 bases not matched to a gene; V was cut back by 4 bases and J by 3 bases. Per the germline V gene, CDR1 is MDHEN and CDR2 is SYDVKM. The CDR3 is made up of 15 amino acids. CDR3 residues: CASSSTSGDVYEQYF. Written as DNA, the CDR3 is TGTGCCAGCAGTTCGACTAGCGGGGACGTCTACGAGCAGTACTTC.

This rearrangement joins TRBV23-1 to TRBJ2-6, with D unresolved. TRBV23-1 is an ORF; its function is uncertain. Trimming cost V 11 bases and J 0 bases, with 8 bases left between them. This CDR3 region has 13 residues. The CDR3 loop is CARLISGANVLTF. CDR3 DNA: TGCGCCCGCTTAATCTCTGGGGCCAACGTCCTGACTTTC.

This clone was seen a single time. A far larger clone is a single base away, which makes a read error likely. The chain recombines TRBV25-1 with TRBJ2-7, with 9 nucleotides matching TRBD1. The germline CDR1 and CDR2 sequences are MGHDK and SYGVNS. The CDR3 sequence is 12 residues long. CDR3 sequence reads: CASGTGTYGQYF. CDR3 coding DNA: TGTGCCAGCGGGACAGGGACCTACGGGCAGTACTTC.

The J gene is TRBJ1-5, the V gene TRBV30, with D hard to call. Trimming pared 2 bases from V and 3 bases from J, leaving 11 bases between. Germline V lookup: CDR1 GTSNPN, CDR2 SVGIG (reference sequence). The CDR3 covers 14 residues. DNA of the CDR3: TGTGCCTGGAGTTTGGACGGAGACAATCAGCCCCAGCATTTT. Its translation: CAWSLDGDNQPQHF.

The chain has TRBV6-5 and TRBJ1-1; a possible D gene is TRBD1 (5 bases). Germline V gene sequence: CDR1 MNHEY, CDR2 SVGAGI. The CDR3 length is 12 residues. V was clipped by 8 bases and J by 9 bases, with 16 bases between them. CDR3 nucleotides: TGTGCCAGCTCCCCGGGGCGGACTAAAGCTTTCTTT. Residues: CASSPGRTKAFF.

This clone has a single count. This rearrangement joins TRBV18 to TRBJ1-6; perhaps TRBD1 as D (5 bases). Per the germline V gene, CDR1 is KGHSH and CDR2 is LQKENI. Between the trimmed V and J ends, which lost 3 bases and 0 bases, there was a span of 9 bases. The CDR3 consists of 16 residues. CDR3 coding DNA: TGTGCCAGCTCACCGACAGCTTTCTCCTATAATTCACCCCTCCACTTT. As protein: CASSPTAFSYNSPLHF.

The rearrangement joins TRBV28 to TRBJ2-3, with 7 bases lining up with TRBD1. The CDR3 has 15 residues. Germline CDR1 MDHEN, CDR2 SYDVKM. J lost 0 bases, V lost 4 bases, and 4 bases had no gene match. CDR3 coding DNA: TGTGCCAGCAGTTCTCGGACAGGAAGCACAGATACGCAGTATTTT. Its protein product is CASSSRTGSTDTQYF.

In this sample, this clone turned up a few times. V and J are TRBV7-9 and TRBJ2-7; 12 bases match TRBD2. V dropped 2 bases and J dropped 4; count of bases not matched to a gene: 9. The CDR3 has 17 residues. Per the germline V gene, CDR1 is SEHNR and CDR2 is FQNEAQ (reference sequence). CDR3 sequence: CASSLKYRTSGVYEQYF. As DNA, the CDR3 is TGTGCCAGCAGCTTAAAGTATCGGACTAGCGGGGTATACGAGCAGTACTTC.

The genes are TRBV7-9 and TRBJ1-2; the D gene is possibly TRBD1 (6 bases). The CDR3 has 13 amino acids. Germline V gene lookup returns CDR1 SEHNR and CDR2 FQNEAQ (reference sequence). V was cut by 2 bases and J by 7 bases, with 11 bases left in between. DNA of the CDR3: TGTGCCAGCAGCTTACAGGGGCTTAGTGGCTACACCTTC. It codes for CASSLQGLSGYTF.

This chain joins TRBV18 and TRBJ1-1, with D tentatively TRBD1 (5 bases). Germline CDR1 is KGHSH and CDR2 is LQKENI. Trimming removed 3 bases at V and 4 bases at J, with 12 bases between. The CDR3 spans 14 residues. The CDR3 loop is CASSPAGRGTEAFF. The DNA of the CDR3 is TGTGCCAGCTCACCGGCAGGGCGGGGCACTGAAGCTTTCTTT.

This clone was seen ten or more times. Other DNA sequences from this sample encode an identical CDR3 as well. This chain uses TRBV28 with TRBJ2-5; the match to TRBD2 covers 12 bases. This CDR3 spans 15 amino acids. The V gene end was trimmed by 1 base and the J gene end by 7 bases; junction bases not matched to a gene: 4. In germline, CDR1 is MDHEN, CDR2 SYDVKM. The CDR3 sequence: CASSLLTSGSVTQYF. CDR3 bases: TGTGCCAGCAGTTTATTGACTAGCGGGAGTGTGACCCAGTACTTC.

This clone was counted many times. The J gene is TRBJ1-2, the V gene TRBV28; D is perhaps TRBD1 (5 bases). From germline, CDR1 is MDHEN and CDR2 SYDVKM. Trimming took 5 bases from V and 5 from J, leaving 15 bases between them. The length of the CDR3 is 14 residues. CDR3 DNA sequence: TGTGCCAGCAGTGGGCTTGGGACCCTTTATGGCTACACCTTC. Its translation: CASSGLGTLYGYTF.

Remarks on this clone: This likely stems from a read error, as it lies one base from a far larger clone. The CDR3 DNA is TGTGCCAGCAGCCCCTCGTACTATGAGCAGTTCTTC. Protein: CASSPSYYEQFF. The genes are TRBV7-3 and TRBJ2-1; D remains unclear. This CDR3 spans 12 amino acids. Trimming removed 5 bases at V and 8 bases at J, with 10 bases between. CDR1 and CDR2 (germline): SGHTA, FQGTGA.

This clone was counted between two and nine times. This chain uses TRBV7-2 with TRBJ2-7, with 12 bases fitting TRBD2. This CDR3 has 15 amino acids. Germline CDR1 is SGHTA and CDR2 is FQGNSA. V dropped 5 bases and J dropped 2; count of bases not matched to a gene: 4. CDR3: CASSPWTSGTYEQYF. The CDR3 DNA follows: TGTGCCAGCAGCCCATGGACTAGCGGGACCTACGAGCAGTACTTC. Filled out from reference TRBV7-2 and TRBJ2-7, the complete variable domain reads GAGVSQSPSNKVTEKGKDVELRCDPISGHTALYWYRQSLGQGLEFLIYFQGNSAPDKSGLPSDRFSAERTGGSVSTLTIQRTQQEDSAVYLCASSPWTSGTYEQYFGPGTRLTVT.

J is TRBJ2-5 and V is TRBV15; D is uncertain. Germline V gene lookup returns CDR1 LNHNV and CDR2 YYDKDF (reference sequence). Trimming took 0 bases from V and 5 from J, leaving 13 bases between them. CDR3 size: 15 residues. The chain's CDR3 is CATSRDPAARETQYF. The CDR3 DNA reads as TGTGCCACCAGCAGAGATCCGGCAGCCAGGGAGACCCAGTACTTC.

This clone has more than one count but fewer than ten. This chain joins TRBV7-2 and TRBJ2-5, with D perhaps matching TRBD1 or TRBD2 (5 bases each). The J call is doubtful: the DNA matches TRBJ2-7 better. The CDR3 covers 13 residues. Germline V CDR1 and CDR2: SGHTA, FQGNSA. This chain's CDR3 is CASSRDGAHEQYF. DNA for the CDR3: TGTGCCAGCAGCCGGGACGGTGCCCACGAGCAGTACTTC.

With regard to this clone: Its ends do not fully match the called genes, so a read error is possible. The chain couples TRBV9 to TRBJ2-1, with D uncertain. CDR1 is SGDLS, CDR2 YYNGEE, per germline. The CDR3 covers 14 residues. CDR3 DNA sequence: TGTGCCAGCGGCGTAGGAAACCTAAACAATGAGCAGTTCTTC. It codes for CASGVGNLNNEQFF. Combining the CDR3 with reference TRBV9 and TRBJ2-1 gives the whole variable domain DSGVTQTPKHLITATGQRVTLRCSPRSGDLSVYWYQQSLDQGLQFLIQYYNGEERAKGNILERFSAQQFPDLHSELNLSSLELGDSALYFCASGVGNLNNEQFFGPGTRLTVL.

The count of this clone is one. The genes are TRBV9 and TRBJ2-3; a weak D match, TRBD2 (6 bases). The CDR3 is 14 residues long. CDR1 SGDLS and CDR2 YYNGEE come from the germline V gene. V dropped 2 bases and J dropped 4 bases, with 11 bases sitting between them. CDR3 sequence reads: CASSVGGSADTQYF. Written as DNA, the CDR3 is TGTGCCAGCAGCGTCGGAGGGAGCGCAGATACGCAGTATTTT.

The chain uses TRBV7-8 and TRBJ1-1, with a possible D match to TRBD1 (6 bases). The length of the CDR3 is 14 residues. Germline loops: CDR1 SGHVS, CDR2 FQNEAQ. V was shortened by 4 bases and J by 3 bases, with 12 bases between the two germline ends. The CDR3 region has the DNA TGTGCCAGCAGCTCGACAGACAGGTACACTGAAGCTTTCTTT. Translated: CASSSTDRYTEAFF.

The chain carries TRBV9 and TRBJ2-5, with D possibly TRBD2 on 6 matching bases. V lost 0 bases and J lost 2, with 11 bases in between. This CDR3 has 15 residues. Germline CDR1 reads SGDLS; CDR2 reads YYNGEE. The DNA for the CDR3 is TGTGCCAGCAGCGTAGGGGCGGGATTTCAAGAGACCCAGTACTTC. Protein: CASSVGAGFQETQYF.

This clone was observed a few times. At the DNA level, this CDR3 is encoded by other sequences in the same sample as well. CDR3 region: CASSLGAYEQYF. The CDR3 DNA reads TGTGCCAGCAGCTTAGGTGCGTACGAGCAGTACTTC. The rearrangement links TRBV7-9 to TRBJ2-7; D is unclear. This CDR3 has 12 amino acids. From germline, CDR1 is SEHNR and CDR2 FQNEAQ (reference sequence). With 1 base removed from V and 4 bases from J, the gap between germline ends came to 5 bases.

Concerning this clone itself: The likely explanation is a read error, given a far larger clone one base away. This chain uses TRBV2 with TRBJ1-5; D is possibly TRBD1 (5 bases). The germline V gene encodes CDR1 SNHLY and CDR2 FYNNEI. The CDR3 sequence is 14 residues long. CDR3 residues: CASSYGTENRPQHF. CDR3 in DNA: TGTGCCAGCAGTTACGGGACGGAGAATCGGCCCCAGCATTTT.

This clone was detected ten times or more. A far larger clone differs by one base, so this is likely a read error. Within the sample, other DNA sequences also encode this same CDR3. V gene TRBV29-1 combines with J gene TRBJ2-7; 7 bases map to TRBD1. The V gene end was trimmed by 7 bases and the J gene end by 7 bases; junction bases not matched to a gene: 16. The CDR3 length is 14 residues. Germline-derived CDR1 and CDR2 are SQVTM and ANQGSEA. The DNA for the CDR3 is TGCAGCGCCCTGAGGGGGACAGCCTTGGATGAGCAGTACTTC. Its protein product is CSALRGTALDEQYF.

This clone turned up a few times. The rearrangement joins TRBV5-4 to TRBJ2-7; D is unresolved. Trimming shortened V by 4 bases and J by 5 bases, and 16 bases separated the two germline ends. Germline values: CDR1 SGHNT, CDR2 YYREEE (reference sequence). There are 14 residues in the CDR3. CDR3 sequence reads: CASSLDGVRHEQYF. DNA of the CDR3: TGTGCCAGCAGCCTGGACGGCGTTCGTCACGAGCAGTACTTC.

This rearrangement joins TRBV30 to TRBJ2-3, with D maybe TRBD2 (5 bases). The V end was cut by 2 bases, the J end by 5 bases, with 11 bases between. This CDR3 contains 13 residues. Germline loops: CDR1 GTSNPN, CDR2 SVGIG (reference sequence). CDR3 loop: CAWSPGLKDTQYF. The CDR3 DNA follows: TGTGCCTGGAGTCCTGGACTTAAAGATACGCAGTATTTT.

This chain links TRBV5-1 with TRBJ2-7, with D hard to call. V gave up 2 bases and J gave up 3 bases, with 6 bases separating them. The CDR3 runs to 12 residues. Germline CDR1 and CDR2: SGHRS and YFSETQ. The CDR3 coding sequence is TGCGCCAGCAGCTTTGACGGCTACGAGCAGTACTTC. Translation: CASSFDGYEQYF.

V is TRBV19 and J is TRBJ2-3; the match to TRBD2 covers 12 bases. Germline values: CDR1 LNHDA, CDR2 SQIVND (reference sequence). V lost 10 bases, J lost 3 bases, and 5 bases stayed unmatched. The length of the CDR3 is 14 residues. The CDR3 loop is CATSGTSGTDTQYF. In nucleotides, the CDR3 is TGTGCCACCTCCGGGACTAGCGGGACAGATACGCAGTATTTT.

The rearrangement joins TRBV6-5 to TRBJ2-7; 7 bases match TRBD1. CDR1 and CDR2 (germline): MNHEY, SVGAGI. CDR3 size: 13 residues. The J segment lost 7 bases and the V segment lost 0 bases, leaving 3 bases of the junction unmatched. DNA for the CDR3: TGTGCCAGCAGTTACTCAGGGGGCGGGGAGCAGTACTTC. Translation: CASSYSGGGEQYF.

V usage is TRBV5-4 and J usage is TRBJ2-7; unclear D gene. Germline CDR1 and CDR2: SGHNT and YYREEE (reference sequence). V lost 3 bases, J lost 5 bases, and 6 bases lay in between. The CDR3 is 11 amino acids. This CDR3 reads CASSWADEQYF. The CDR3 DNA follows: TGTGCCAGCAGCTGGGCGGACGAGCAGTACTTC.

This clone showed up just once. The chain joins TRBV9 to TRBJ2-3; D gene uncertain. The CDR3 spans 14 residues. With 3 bases removed from V and 2 bases from J, the gap between germline ends came to 10 bases. Germline values: CDR1 SGDLS, CDR2 YYNGEE. The CDR3 DNA follows: TGTGCCAGCAGCGCCACGCGGAACACAGATACGCAGTATTTT. It specifies CASSATRNTDTQYF.

This clone was seen ten or more times. The gene calls are TRBV5-5 and TRBJ1-2; D is unresolved. The V and J ends lost 0 bases and 4 bases respectively, with 4 bases between them. The germline V gene has CDR1 SGHKS and CDR2 YYEKEE (reference sequence). This CDR3 spans 12 amino acids. This CDR3 reads CASSLASYGYTF. The CDR3 DNA sequence: TGTGCCAGCAGCTTGGCCAGCTATGGCTACACCTTC.